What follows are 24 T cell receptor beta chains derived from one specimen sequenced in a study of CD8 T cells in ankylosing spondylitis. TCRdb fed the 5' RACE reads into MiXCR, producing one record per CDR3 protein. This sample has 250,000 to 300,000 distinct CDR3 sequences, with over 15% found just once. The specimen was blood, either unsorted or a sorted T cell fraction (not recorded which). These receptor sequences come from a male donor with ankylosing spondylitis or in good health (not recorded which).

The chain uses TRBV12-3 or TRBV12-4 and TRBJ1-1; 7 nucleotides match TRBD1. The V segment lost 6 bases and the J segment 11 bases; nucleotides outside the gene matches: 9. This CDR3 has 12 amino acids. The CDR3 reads CASSLQGEGAFF. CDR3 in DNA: TGTGCCAGCAGCCTGCAGGGGGAAGGGGCTTTCTTT.

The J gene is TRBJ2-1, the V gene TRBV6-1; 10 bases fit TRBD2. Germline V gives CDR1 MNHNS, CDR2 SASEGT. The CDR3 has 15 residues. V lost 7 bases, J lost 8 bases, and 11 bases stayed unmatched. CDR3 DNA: TGTGCCAGCAACAACCCCAGCGGGGGGGCAGATGAGCAGTTCTTC. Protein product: CASNNPSGGADEQFF.

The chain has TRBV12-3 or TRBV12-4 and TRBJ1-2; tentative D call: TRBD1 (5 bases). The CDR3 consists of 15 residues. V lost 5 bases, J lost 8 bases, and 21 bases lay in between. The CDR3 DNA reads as TGTGCCAGCAGTACCCGCGACAGCTTATGGGACGGCTACACCTTC. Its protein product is CASSTRDSLWDGYTF.

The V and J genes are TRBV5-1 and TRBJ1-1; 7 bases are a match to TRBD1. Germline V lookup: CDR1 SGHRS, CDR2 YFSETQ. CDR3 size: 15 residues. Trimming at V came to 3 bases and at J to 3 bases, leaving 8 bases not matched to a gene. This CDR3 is CASSSTGSPDTEAFF. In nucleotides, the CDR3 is TGCGCCAGCAGCTCGACAGGGAGCCCGGACACTGAAGCTTTCTTT.

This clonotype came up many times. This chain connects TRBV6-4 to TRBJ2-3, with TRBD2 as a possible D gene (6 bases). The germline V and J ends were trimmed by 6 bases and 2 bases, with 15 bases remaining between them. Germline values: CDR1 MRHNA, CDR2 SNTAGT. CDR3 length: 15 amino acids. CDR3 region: CASSAGTGDTDTQYF. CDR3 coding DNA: TGTGCCAGCAGCGCCGGGACTGGAGACACAGATACGCAGTATTTT.

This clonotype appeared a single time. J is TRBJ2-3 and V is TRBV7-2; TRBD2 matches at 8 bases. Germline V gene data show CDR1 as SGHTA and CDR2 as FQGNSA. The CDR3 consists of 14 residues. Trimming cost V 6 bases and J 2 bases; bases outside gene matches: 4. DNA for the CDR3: TGTGCCAGCAGGACAGCGGGAGTCACAGATACGCAGTATTTT. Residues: CASRTAGVTDTQYF.

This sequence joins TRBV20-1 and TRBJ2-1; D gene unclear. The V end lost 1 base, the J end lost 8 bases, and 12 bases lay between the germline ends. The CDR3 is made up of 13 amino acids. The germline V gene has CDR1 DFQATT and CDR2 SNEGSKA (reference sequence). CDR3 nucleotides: TGCAGTGCTAGAGGTTTTTATTTGGATGAGCAGTTCTTC. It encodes CSARGFYLDEQFF.

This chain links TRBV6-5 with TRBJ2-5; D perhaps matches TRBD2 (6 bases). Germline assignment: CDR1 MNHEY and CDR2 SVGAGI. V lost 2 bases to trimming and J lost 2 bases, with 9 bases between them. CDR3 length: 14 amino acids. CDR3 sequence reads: CASSYPGLQETQYF. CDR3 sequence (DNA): TGTGCCAGCAGTTACCCGGGACTTCAAGAGACCCAGTACTTC.

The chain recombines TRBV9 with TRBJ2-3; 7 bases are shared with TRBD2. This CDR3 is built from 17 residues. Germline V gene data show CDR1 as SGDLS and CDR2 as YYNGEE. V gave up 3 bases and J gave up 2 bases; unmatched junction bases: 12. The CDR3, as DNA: TGTGCCAGCAGCGCCAGGCGGGCGGGGGAATTCACAGATACGCAGTATTTT. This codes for CASSARRAGEFTDTQYF.

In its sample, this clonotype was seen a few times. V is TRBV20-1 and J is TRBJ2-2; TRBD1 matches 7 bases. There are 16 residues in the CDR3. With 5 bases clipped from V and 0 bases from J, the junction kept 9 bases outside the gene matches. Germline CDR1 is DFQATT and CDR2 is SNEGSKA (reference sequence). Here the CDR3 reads CSAYPMGQTNTGELFF. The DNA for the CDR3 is TGCAGTGCTTACCCTATGGGACAGACGAACACCGGGGAGCTGTTTTTT.

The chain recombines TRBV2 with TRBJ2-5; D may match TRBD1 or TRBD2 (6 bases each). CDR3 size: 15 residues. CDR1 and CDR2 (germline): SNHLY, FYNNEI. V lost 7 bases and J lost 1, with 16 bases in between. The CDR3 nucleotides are TGTGCCAGCATACCAAGGGGGGCCACCCAAGAGACCCAGTACTTC. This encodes CASIPRGATQETQYF.

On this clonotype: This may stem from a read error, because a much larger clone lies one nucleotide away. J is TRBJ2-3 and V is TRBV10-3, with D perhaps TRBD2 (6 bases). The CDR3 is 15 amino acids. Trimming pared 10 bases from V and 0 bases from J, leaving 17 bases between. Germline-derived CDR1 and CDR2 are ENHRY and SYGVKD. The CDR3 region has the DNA TGTGCCACCAAGTTGGGGGAGGCAAGCACAGATACGCAGTATTTT. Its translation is CATKLGEASTDTQYF.

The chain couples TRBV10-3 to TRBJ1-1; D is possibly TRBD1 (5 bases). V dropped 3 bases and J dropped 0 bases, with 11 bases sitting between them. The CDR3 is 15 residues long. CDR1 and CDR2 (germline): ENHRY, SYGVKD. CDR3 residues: CAISEQPGMNTEAFF. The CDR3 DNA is TGTGCCATCAGTGAACAACCAGGGATGAACACTGAAGCTTTCTTT.

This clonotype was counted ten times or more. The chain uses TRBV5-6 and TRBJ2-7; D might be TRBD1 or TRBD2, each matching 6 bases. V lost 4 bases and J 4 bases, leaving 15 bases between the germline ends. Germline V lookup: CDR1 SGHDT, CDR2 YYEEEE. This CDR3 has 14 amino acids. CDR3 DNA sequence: TGTGCCAGCAGCCTCCCGGGGGCCCCATACGAGCAGTACGTC. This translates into CASSLPGAPYEQYV.

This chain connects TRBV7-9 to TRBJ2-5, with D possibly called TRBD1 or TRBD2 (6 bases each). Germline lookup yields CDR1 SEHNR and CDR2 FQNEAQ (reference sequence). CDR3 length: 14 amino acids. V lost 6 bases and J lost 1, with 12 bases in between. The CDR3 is CASREGGSQETQYF. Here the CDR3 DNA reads TGTGCCAGCAGGGAAGGGGGGTCCCAAGAGACCCAGTACTTC.

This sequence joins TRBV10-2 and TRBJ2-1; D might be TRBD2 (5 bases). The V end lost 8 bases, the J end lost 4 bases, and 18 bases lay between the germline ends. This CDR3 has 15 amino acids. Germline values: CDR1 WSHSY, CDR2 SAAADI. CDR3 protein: CASGPTRQLYNEQFF. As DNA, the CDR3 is TGCGCCAGCGGACCAACTAGACAACTGTACAATGAGCAGTTCTTC.

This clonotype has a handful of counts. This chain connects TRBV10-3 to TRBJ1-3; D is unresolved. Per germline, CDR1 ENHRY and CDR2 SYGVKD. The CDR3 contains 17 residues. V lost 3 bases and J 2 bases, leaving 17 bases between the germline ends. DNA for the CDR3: TGTGCCATCAGTGATCTGGGCAGCGCCGCGGCTGGAAACACCATATATTTT. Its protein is CAISDLGSAAAGNTIYF.

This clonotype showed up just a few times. CDR3: CSARPGQGYTEAFF. CDR3 nucleotide sequence: TGCAGTGCTAGACCGGGACAGGGGTACACTGAAGCTTTCTTT. The V call is TRBV20-1, the J call TRBJ1-1; 10 bases match TRBD1. Germline lookup yields CDR1 DFQATT and CDR2 SNEGSKA (reference sequence). This CDR3 has 14 residues. With 2 bases clipped from V and 3 bases from J, the junction kept 3 bases outside the gene matches.

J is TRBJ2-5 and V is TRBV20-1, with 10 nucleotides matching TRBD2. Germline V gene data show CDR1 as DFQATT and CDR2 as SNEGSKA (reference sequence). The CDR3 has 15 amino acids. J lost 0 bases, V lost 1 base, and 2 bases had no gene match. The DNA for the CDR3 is TGCAGTGCTAGAGCTAGCGGGAGTTACCAAGAGACCCAGTACTTC. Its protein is CSARASGSYQETQYF.

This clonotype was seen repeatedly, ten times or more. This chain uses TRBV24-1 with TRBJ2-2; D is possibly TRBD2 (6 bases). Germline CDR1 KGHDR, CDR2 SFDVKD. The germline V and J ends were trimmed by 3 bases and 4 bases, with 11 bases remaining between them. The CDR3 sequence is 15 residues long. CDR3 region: CATSDTRTTTGELFF. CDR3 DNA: TGTGCCACCAGTGATACAAGGACTACCACCGGGGAGCTGTTTTTT.

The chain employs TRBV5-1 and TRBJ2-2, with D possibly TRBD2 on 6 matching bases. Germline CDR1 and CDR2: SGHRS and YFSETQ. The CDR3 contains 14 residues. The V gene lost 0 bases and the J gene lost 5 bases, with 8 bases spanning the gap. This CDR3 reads CASSLDLATGELFF. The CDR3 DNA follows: TGCGCCAGCAGCTTGGACCTAGCGACCGGGGAGCTGTTTTTT.

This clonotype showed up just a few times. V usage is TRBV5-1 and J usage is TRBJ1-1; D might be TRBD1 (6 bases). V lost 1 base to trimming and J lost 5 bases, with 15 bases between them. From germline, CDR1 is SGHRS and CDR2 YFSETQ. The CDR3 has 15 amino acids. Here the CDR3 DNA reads TGCGCCAGCAGCTTGAAACAGGGAGGAATAACTGAAGCTTTCTTT. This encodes CASSLKQGGITEAFF.

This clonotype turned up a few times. In DNA, the CDR3 is TGCGCCAGCAGCATACAGGGGATCACAGATACGCAGTATTTT. It is translated as CASSIQGITDTQYF. This sequence joins TRBV5-1 and TRBJ2-3; 7 positions agree with TRBD1. Unmatched junction bases numbered 4, after V lost 4 bases and J lost 2 bases. CDR1 SGHRS and CDR2 YFSETQ come from the germline V gene. This CDR3 is 14 amino acids long.

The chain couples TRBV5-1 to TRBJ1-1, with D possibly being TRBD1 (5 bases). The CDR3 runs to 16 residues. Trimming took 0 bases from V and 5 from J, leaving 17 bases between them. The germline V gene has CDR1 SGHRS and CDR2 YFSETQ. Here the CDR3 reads CASSLVGGASGTEAFF. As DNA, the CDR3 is TGCGCCAGCAGCTTGGTCGGAGGGGCTTCGGGTACTGAAGCTTTCTTT.